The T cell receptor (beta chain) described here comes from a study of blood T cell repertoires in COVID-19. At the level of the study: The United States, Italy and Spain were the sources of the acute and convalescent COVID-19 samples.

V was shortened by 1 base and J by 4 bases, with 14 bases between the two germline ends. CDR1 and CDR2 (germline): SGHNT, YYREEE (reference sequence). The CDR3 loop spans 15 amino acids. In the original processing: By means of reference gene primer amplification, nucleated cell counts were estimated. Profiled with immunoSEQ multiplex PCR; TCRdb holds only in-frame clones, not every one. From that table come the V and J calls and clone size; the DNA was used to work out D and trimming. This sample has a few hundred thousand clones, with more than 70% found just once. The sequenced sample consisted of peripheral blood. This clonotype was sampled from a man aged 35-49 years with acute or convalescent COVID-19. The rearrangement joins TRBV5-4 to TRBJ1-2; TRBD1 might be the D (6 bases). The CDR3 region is CASSLSRGSAYGYTF. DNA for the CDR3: TGTGCCAGCAGCTTGTCGAGGGGGTCGGCCTATGGCTACACCTTC. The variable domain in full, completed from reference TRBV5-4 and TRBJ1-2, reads ETGVTQSPTHLIKTRGQQVTLRCSSQSGHNTVSWYQQALGQGPQFIFQYYREEENGRGNFPPRFSGLQFPNYSSELNVNALELDDSALYLCASSLSRGSAYGYTFGSGTRLTVV.